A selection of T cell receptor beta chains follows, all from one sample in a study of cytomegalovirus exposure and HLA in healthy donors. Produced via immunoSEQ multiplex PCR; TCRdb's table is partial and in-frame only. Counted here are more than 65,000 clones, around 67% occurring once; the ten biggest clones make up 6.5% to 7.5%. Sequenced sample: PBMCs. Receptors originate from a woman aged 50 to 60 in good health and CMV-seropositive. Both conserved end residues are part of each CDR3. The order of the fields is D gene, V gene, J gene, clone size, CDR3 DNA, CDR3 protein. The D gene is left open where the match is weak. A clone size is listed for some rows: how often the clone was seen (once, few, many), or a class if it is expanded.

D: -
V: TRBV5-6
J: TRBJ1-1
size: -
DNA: TGTGCCAGCAGCTTAAGCGGTCACACTGAAGCTTTCTTT
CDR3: CASSLSGHTEAFF

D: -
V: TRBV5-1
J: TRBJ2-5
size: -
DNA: TGCGCCAGCAGCTTAGCCGGAGAGACCCAGTACTTC
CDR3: CASSLAGETQYF

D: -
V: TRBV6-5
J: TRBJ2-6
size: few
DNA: TGTGCCAGCAGTTACCTCCGGGCTGGGGCCAACGTCCTGACTTTC
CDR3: CASSYLRAGANVLTF

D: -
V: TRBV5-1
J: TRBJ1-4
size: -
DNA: TGCGCCAGCAGCTCGGGCAGGGCTCGGTCTAATGAAAAACTGTTTTTT
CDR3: CASSSGRARSNEKLFF

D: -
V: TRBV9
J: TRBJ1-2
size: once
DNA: TGTGCCAGCAGCGTCCTGAACTATGGCTACACCTTC
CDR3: CASSVLNYGYTF

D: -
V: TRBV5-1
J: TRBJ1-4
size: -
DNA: TGCGCCAGCAGCTTTGCAGGGGAAGGGGAAAAACTGTTTTTT
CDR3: CASSFAGEGEKLFF

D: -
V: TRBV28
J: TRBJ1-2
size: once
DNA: TGTGCCAGCAGCCCCCCTCCGGACGGGGACTATGGCTACACCTTC
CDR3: CASSPPPDGDYGYTF

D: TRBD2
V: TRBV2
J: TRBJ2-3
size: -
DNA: TGTGCCAGCAGAGGACTAGCGGGGTTGAATACGCAGTATTTT
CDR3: CASRGLAGLNTQYF

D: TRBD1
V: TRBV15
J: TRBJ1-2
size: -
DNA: TGTGCCACCAGCAGAATAGACAGGGATTGGGATGGCTACACCTTC
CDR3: CATSRIDRDWDGYTF

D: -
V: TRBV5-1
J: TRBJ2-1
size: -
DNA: TGCGCCAGCCGCCGGGAATCCTACAATGAGCAGTTCTTC
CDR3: CASRRESYNEQFF

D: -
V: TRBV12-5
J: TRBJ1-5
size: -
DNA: TGTGCTAGTGGTTTGGTACGAGACAATTATAGCAATCAGCCCCAGCATTTT
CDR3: CASGLVRDNYSNQPQHF

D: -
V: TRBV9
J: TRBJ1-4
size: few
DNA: TGTGCCAGCAGCGACCAAGACCGGGGGGCTAATGAAAAACTGTTTTTT
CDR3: CASSDQDRGANEKLFF

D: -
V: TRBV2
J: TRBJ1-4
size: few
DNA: TGTGCCAGCAATGAGGCTGATAATGAAAAACTGTTTTTT
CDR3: CASNEADNEKLFF

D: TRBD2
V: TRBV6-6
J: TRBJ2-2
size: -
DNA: TGTGCCAGTTGGGCTAGCGGGGAAAACACCGGGGAGCTGTTTTTT
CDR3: CASWASGENTGELFF

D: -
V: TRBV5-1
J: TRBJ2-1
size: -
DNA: TGCGCCAGCAGCCTCGACCCTGGAGAAGGAAATGAGCAGTTCTTC
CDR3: CASSLDPGEGNEQFF

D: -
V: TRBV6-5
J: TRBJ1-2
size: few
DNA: TGTGCCAGCAGTTATGGCCGGGAGGGCTACACCTTC
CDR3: CASSYGREGYTF